The source of this TCR beta chain is a study of type 1 regulatory T cells. On the study more broadly: T-allo10 is a Tr1-enriched, alloantigen-specific CD4 T cell product made in vitro. Findings of the study overall: Tr1 cells had a more restricted TCR repertoire than non-Tr1 cells.

This clonotype was counted between two and nine times. The antigen is undetermined. Each CDR3 protein is one row after TCRdb ran MiXCR on the reads. This sample yields roughly 71,000 distinct CDR3 sequences, of which about 20% are seen a single time; more than 6.5% belongs to the top ten. The V and J ends lost 2 bases and 8 bases, in that order; junction bases with no gene match: 5. There are 14 residues in the CDR3. The germline V gene encodes CDR1 SEHNR and CDR2 FQNEAQ (reference sequence). Specimen: cultured type 1 regulatory T (Tr1) cells, either the whole culture or a sorted fraction (not recorded which). The chain couples TRBV7-9 to TRBJ2-1; TRBD2 aligns across 8 bases. The clonotype originates from a human donor in good health. For the CDR3, the DNA is TGTGCCAGCAGCTTATCGCGGGAGGAGGATGAGCAGTTCTTC. It specifies CASSLSREEDEQFF. Using reference TRBV7-9 and TRBJ2-1 for the parts outside the CDR3, the full variable domain is DTGVSQNPRHKITKRGQNVTFRCDPISEHNRLYWYRQTLGQGPEFLTYFQNEAQLEKSRLLSDRFSAERPKGSFSTLEIQRTEQGDSAMYLCASSLSREEDEQFFGPGTRLTVL.